The 20 T cell receptor beta chains below all came from one sample that was sequenced in a study of blood T cell repertoires in COVID-19. Sequencing used immunoSEQ multiplex PCR; TCRdb keeps in-frame clones, though not all of them. The table has 25,000 or so clones, about 94% seen once. The sample was peripheral blood. These receptors came from a human donor with active COVID-19. The donor label of this sample is uncertain.

The rearrangement links TRBV6-6 to TRBJ2-7; 7 bases match TRBD1. The length of the CDR3 is 15 residues. The germline gives CDR1 MNHNY, CDR2 SVGAGI (reference sequence). J gave up 1 base and V 0 bases, and 3 bases lay outside the gene matches. The CDR3 spells CASSYSQGVSYEQYF. The DNA for the CDR3 is TGTGCCAGCAGTTACTCGCAGGGGGTGTCCTACGAGCAGTACTTC.

This chain's CDR3 is CASSARTSGKVNEQFF. The CDR3 nucleotides read TGTGCCAGCAGCGCACGGACTAGCGGGAAGGTCAATGAGCAGTTCTTC. J is TRBJ2-1 and V is TRBV7-9, with 12 bases matching TRBD2. V shed 5 bases, J shed 6 bases, and the junction held 8 bases outside the gene matches. There are 16 residues in the CDR3. The V gene's germline CDR1 is SEHNR and CDR2 FQNEAQ (reference sequence). The variable domain in full, completed from reference TRBV7-9 and TRBJ2-1, reads DTGVSQNPRHKITKRGQNVTFRCDPISEHNRLYWYRQTLGQGPEFLTYFQNEAQLEKSRLLSDRFSAERPKGSFSTLEIQRTEQGDSAMYLCASSARTSGKVNEQFFGPGTRLTVL.

This clone appeared a few times. This sequence joins TRBV19 and TRBJ1-1; D gene uncertain. Per the germline V gene, CDR1 is LNHDA and CDR2 is SQIVND (reference sequence). The germline V and J ends were trimmed by 7 bases and 1 base, with 10 bases remaining between them. CDR3 length equals 13 residues. CDR3 sequence reads: CASTGKKNTEAFF. DNA of the CDR3: TGTGCCAGTACCGGGAAAAAGAACACTGAAGCTTTCTTT. The entire variable domain, with the rest obtained from reference TRBV19 and TRBJ1-1, is as follows: DGGITQSPKYLFRKEGQNVTLSCEQNLNHDAMYWYRQDPGQGLRLIYYSQIVNDFQKGDIAEGYSVSREKKESFPLTVTSAQKNPTAFYLCASTGKKNTEAFFGQGTRLTVV.

This CDR3 is CASSSPGGPSNQPQHF. The CDR3 DNA reads TGTGCCAGCAGCTCCCCGGGAGGTCCTAGCAATCAGCCCCAGCATTTT. The V and J genes are TRBV7-8 and TRBJ1-5; no clear D. Trimming took off 4 bases at V and 0 bases at J, with 13 bases between the two ends. In germline, CDR1 is SGHVS, CDR2 FQNEAQ. This CDR3 comprises 16 residues.

The chain links TRBV5-4 to TRBJ2-3; TRBD1 matches 7 bases. From germline, CDR1 is SGHNT and CDR2 YYREEE (reference sequence). Germline trimming cut 4 bases from V and 7 bases from J; bases unmatched to any gene: 6. This CDR3 is built from 13 residues. CDR3 bases: TGTGCCAGCAGCCTTAACAGGGGACATACGCAGTATTTT. Translating it yields CASSLNRGHTQYF.

The genes are TRBV29-1 and TRBJ2-5; TRBD1 agrees at 7 bases. V lost 5 bases to trimming and J lost 5 bases; unmatched junction nucleotides: 5. The germline V gene encodes CDR1 SQVTM and CDR2 ANQGSEA. CDR3 size: 12 residues. CDR3 residues: CSVRGGTETQYF. The CDR3 nucleotides are TGCAGCGTTCGAGGGGGCACGGAGACCCAGTACTTC.

The chain carries TRBV15 and TRBJ1-3; perhaps TRBD1 as D (6 bases). In germline, CDR1 is LNHNV, CDR2 YYDKDF (reference sequence). Trimming left V 0 bases short and J 0 bases short, with 9 bases between. The CDR3 length is 16 residues. The CDR3 DNA sequence: TGTGCCACCAGCAGAGATCAGGGGAACTCTGGAAACACCATATATTTT. Translating it yields CATSRDQGNSGNTIYF.

The rearrangement links TRBV4-3 to TRBJ2-4; 7 bases are a match to TRBD2. With 3 bases clipped from V and 0 bases from J, the junction kept 11 bases outside the gene matches. The germline gives CDR1 LGHNA, CDR2 YSLEER. The CDR3 loop spans 18 amino acids. The CDR3 DNA sequence: TGCGCCAGCAGCCAGGGGCTGACTAGCTTCATAGCCAAAAACATTCAGTACTTC. Its protein product is CASSQGLTSFIAKNIQYF.

This chain uses TRBV18 with TRBJ2-5; 14 positions match TRBD2. The CDR3 has 19 residues. Trimming took 5 bases from V and 0 from J; bases not matched to a gene: 11. Germline loops: CDR1 KGHSH, CDR2 LQKENI. The DNA of the CDR3 is TGTGCCAGCTCATCACGCGGGACTAGCGGGAGACCGTACCAAGAGACCCAGTACTTC. This translates into CASSSRGTSGRPYQETQYF.

V is TRBV23-1 and J is TRBJ1-1, with D perhaps TRBD1 (5 bases). TRBV23-1 is treated as an ORF (open reading frame) with a function not yet certain. Trimming cost V 8 bases and J 0 bases, with 34 bases left between them. This CDR3 is built from 21 residues. The CDR3 bases are TGCGCCAGCGTTGGAGGGGCGGCCTATTGTGACCCTTATGAAATGAACACTGAAGCTTTCTTT. Translated, it gives CASVGGAAYCDPYEMNTEAFF.

V and J are TRBV29-1 and TRBJ2-1; 8 bases map to TRBD2. Unmatched junction bases numbered 12, after V lost 4 bases and J lost 4 bases. This CDR3 is 16 amino acids long. Germline assignment: CDR1 SQVTM and CDR2 ANQGSEA. The CDR3 loop is CSVVGGEGKNYNEQFF. The CDR3, as DNA: TGCAGCGTTGTCGGGGGGGAGGGCAAAAATTACAATGAGCAGTTCTTC.

The chain carries TRBV5-3 and TRBJ2-1, with 7 positions matching TRBD1. TRBV5-3 is annotated as an ORF whose role is uncertain. The CDR3 is 15 amino acids. J gave up 0 bases and V 3 bases, and 3 bases lay outside the gene matches. This chain's CDR3 is CARSSGQPSYNEQFF. As DNA, the CDR3 is TGTGCCAGAAGCTCGGGACAGCCCTCCTACAATGAGCAGTTCTTC.

The chain is built from TRBV10-3 and TRBJ1-2, with 9 bases matching TRBD1. CDR3 length equals 16 residues. With 5 bases clipped from V and 7 bases from J, the junction kept 14 bases outside the gene matches. CDR1 is ENHRY, CDR2 SYGVKD, per germline. The CDR3 DNA reads TGTGCCATCAGTCCTGTGCCCAACACAGGGGGCTCTGGCTACACCTTC. Its protein product is CAISPVPNTGGSGYTF.

The chain employs TRBV25-1 and TRBJ1-4; 9 bases match TRBD1. The CDR3 runs 16 residues. The germline gives CDR1 MGHDK, CDR2 SYGVNS. J lost 7 bases, V lost 5 bases, and 11 bases had no gene match. This CDR3 is CASSRGTGGASEKLFF. CDR3 nucleotides: TGTGCCAGCAGTCGAGGAACAGGGGGCGCTTCTGAAAAACTGTTTTTT.

This clone was counted a single time. The chain couples TRBV24-1 to TRBJ2-2, with 9 bases fitting TRBD1. Germline CDR1 and CDR2: KGHDR and SFDVKD. The CDR3 is made up of 17 amino acids. The V and J ends lost 4 bases and 0 bases, in that order; junction bases with no gene match: 5. The CDR3 DNA reads as TGTGCCACCAGTGACACCAACAGGGGGCCGAACACCGGGGAGCTGTTTTTT. It translates to CATSDTNRGPNTGELFF.

The chain combines TRBV11-2 with TRBJ2-3; 11 nucleotides agree with TRBD2. The V gene end was trimmed by 2 bases and the J gene end by 5 bases; junction bases not matched to a gene: 6. CDR1 is SGHAT, CDR2 FQNNGV, per germline. The CDR3 runs 16 residues. This chain's CDR3 is CASSLYSGRARDTQYF. In nucleotides, the CDR3 is TGTGCCAGCAGCTTATATAGCGGGAGGGCCAGAGATACGCAGTATTTT.

This sequence joins TRBV5-4 and TRBJ2-5; maybe TRBD1 (8 bases). CDR1 SGHNT and CDR2 YYREEE come from the germline V gene (reference sequence). This CDR3 is 16 amino acids long. The V end was cut by 2 bases, the J end by 0 bases, with 14 bases between. The CDR3, as DNA: TGTGCCAGCAGCTTTTACAGGGGGGGTTACCAAGAGACCCAGTACTTC. Its protein product is CASSFYRGGYQETQYF.

V usage is TRBV5-1 and J usage is TRBJ2-5; D might be TRBD1 (6 bases). Germline-derived CDR1 and CDR2 are SGHRS and YFSETQ. The germline V and J ends were trimmed by 1 base and 5 bases, with 15 bases remaining between them. This CDR3 region has 15 residues. The DNA of the CDR3 is TGCGCCAGCAGCTTGACGGCCGAGGGGGTTGAGACCCAGTACTTC. Protein sequence: CASSLTAEGVETQYF. The whole variable domain, filled in from reference TRBV5-1 and TRBJ2-5, reads KAGVTQTPRYLIKTRGQQVTLSCSPISGHRSVSWYQQTPGQGLQFLFEYFSETQRNKGNFPGRFSGRQFSNSRSEMNVSTLELGDSALYLCASSLTAEGVETQYFGPGTRLLVL.

The chain is built from TRBV5-1 and TRBJ2-2; 8 nucleotides line up with TRBD2. V was pared by 1 base and J by 4 bases, with 6 bases of the junction left unmatched. Germline lookup yields CDR1 SGHRS and CDR2 YFSETQ. CDR3 length: 16 residues. CDR3 sequence (DNA): TGCGCCAGCAGCTTGATGGCGGGAGGAGGCACCGGGGAGCTGTTTTTT. It specifies CASSLMAGGGTGELFF.

In its sample, this clone was seen a few times. This chain connects TRBV12-3 or TRBV12-4 to TRBJ1-5; D is possibly TRBD1 (5 bases). V was trimmed by 6 bases and J by 6 bases, leaving 12 bases between them. This CDR3 region has 13 residues. CDR3 sequence reads: CASRKDTGQPQHF. The CDR3 region has the DNA TGTGCCAGCAGAAAGGACACGGGTCAGCCCCAGCATTTT.